This is a list of T cell receptor beta chains from one sample in a study of cytomegalovirus exposure and HLA in healthy donors. Here immunoSEQ multiplex PCR was the method, and the copy in TCRdb shows in-frame clones only, minus some. Here the sample spans more than 150,000 clones, about 75% being singletons. What was sequenced was PBMCs. The source of these receptors is a woman in her forties in good health and CMV-seropositive. Each CDR3 is given with its conserved first and last residue. Fields, in order: V gene, clone size, D gene, J gene, CDR3 DNA, CDR3 protein. The D gene is left open where the match is weak. The size field is filled for only some rows; it gives once, few, many or a size class.

v_gene: TRBV2
abundance: .
d_gene: .
j_gene: TRBJ2-3
CDR3nt: TGTGCCAGCAGTAAACTAGCAACAGATACGCAGTATTTT
CDR3aa: CASSKLATDTQYF

v_gene: TRBV28
abundance: .
d_gene: TRBD1
j_gene: TRBJ1-5
CDR3nt: TGTGCCACCCGGAGGGACAGGGGCAATCAGCCCCAGCATTTT
CDR3aa: CATRRDRGNQPQHF

v_gene: TRBV6-4
abundance: .
d_gene: .
j_gene: TRBJ2-3
CDR3nt: TGTGCCAGCAGTGAGGGGCCCAGAAGCACAGATACGCAGTATTTT
CDR3aa: CASSEGPRSTDTQYF

v_gene: TRBV5-1
abundance: .
d_gene: TRBD2
j_gene: TRBJ2-3
CDR3nt: TGCGCCAGCAGCCATAGCGGGGGCGAGGGAGATACGCAGTATTTT
CDR3aa: CASSHSGGEGDTQYF

v_gene: TRBV10-3
abundance: .
d_gene: .
j_gene: TRBJ2-1
CDR3nt: TGTGCCATCAGTGATGGGACTCTCTACAATGAGCAGTTCTTC
CDR3aa: CAISDGTLYNEQFF

v_gene: TRBV5-1
abundance: .
d_gene: TRBD2
j_gene: TRBJ2-5
CDR3nt: TGCGCCAGCAGCCCCAGACTAGCGGGAGCTCAAGAGACCCAGTACTTC
CDR3aa: CASSPRLAGAQETQYF

v_gene: TRBV4-3
abundance: once
d_gene: TRBD2
j_gene: TRBJ2-4
CDR3nt: TGCGCCAGCAGCCAATCTCTGCGGGAGCCCTCCCTGGTTCAGTACTTC
CDR3aa: CASSQSLREPSLVQYF

v_gene: TRBV6-1
abundance: .
d_gene: TRBD2
j_gene: TRBJ2-7
CDR3nt: TGTGCCAGCAGTGCGGTCAGTAGCGGGAGAAGTGGGCGCCCGCAGTACTTC
CDR3aa: CASSAVSSGRSGRPQYF

v_gene: TRBV5-1
abundance: once
d_gene: .
j_gene: TRBJ2-1
CDR3nt: TGCGCCAGCAGCTTGGGGGCGTCCTACAATGAGCAGTTCTTC
CDR3aa: CASSLGASYNEQFF

v_gene: TRBV16
abundance: .
d_gene: TRBD1
j_gene: TRBJ1-5
CDR3nt: TGTGCCAGCAGCCGACAGGGCAATAGCAATCAGCCCCAGCATTTT
CDR3aa: CASSRQGNSNQPQHF

v_gene: TRBV30
abundance: .
d_gene: .
j_gene: TRBJ1-2
CDR3nt: TGTGCCTGGAGTGTACTGAGCTACTATGGCTACACCTTC
CDR3aa: CAWSVLSYYGYTF

v_gene: TRBV28
abundance: .
d_gene: .
j_gene: TRBJ2-1
CDR3nt: TGTGCCAGCATCACCAGGTTCGGGGACAATGAGCAGTTCTTC
CDR3aa: CASITRFGDNEQFF

v_gene: TRBV28
abundance: few
d_gene: .
j_gene: TRBJ1-1
CDR3nt: TGTGCCAGCAGTGACCTGGGACACCTGAACACTGAAGCTTTCTTT
CDR3aa: CASSDLGHLNTEAFF

v_gene: TRBV5-4
abundance: once
d_gene: .
j_gene: TRBJ2-7
CDR3nt: TGTGCCAGCAGCGCGGGACTCGGCTCCTACGAGCAGTACTTC
CDR3aa: CASSAGLGSYEQYF

v_gene: TRBV15
abundance: .
d_gene: TRBD1
j_gene: TRBJ2-3
CDR3nt: TGTGCCACCAGCAGAGACCTTCCGGGACAGGGGTTAAAAGATACGCAGTATTTT
CDR3aa: CATSRDLPGQGLKDTQYF

v_gene: TRBV6-6
abundance: .
d_gene: TRBD2
j_gene: TRBJ2-7
CDR3nt: TGTGCCAGCAGTTACTGGCAGACTAGCGGCTCCTACGAGCAGTACTTC
CDR3aa: CASSYWQTSGSYEQYF

v_gene: TRBV6-6
abundance: few
d_gene: .
j_gene: TRBJ1-1
CDR3nt: TGTGCCAGCTGTCTACAGGGAACCGCTGAAGCTTTCTTT
CDR3aa: CASCLQGTAEAFF

v_gene: TRBV4-1
abundance: .
d_gene: TRBD1
j_gene: TRBJ1-3
CDR3nt: TGCGCCAGCAGCCAAAGACAGGGCTCTGGAAACACCATATATTTT
CDR3aa: CASSQRQGSGNTIYF

v_gene: TRBV19
abundance: .
d_gene: .
j_gene: TRBJ1-5
CDR3nt: TGTGCCAGTACCCCACGACATGGTAGCAATCAGCCCCAGCATTTT
CDR3aa: CASTPRHGSNQPQHF

v_gene: TRBV27
abundance: .
d_gene: TRBD2
j_gene: TRBJ2-1
CDR3nt: TGTGCCAGCAGTTTTTCTAGCGGGACCAGCATTGGAGATGAGCAGTTCTTC
CDR3aa: CASSFSSGTSIGDEQFF

v_gene: TRBV5-1
abundance: few
d_gene: .
j_gene: TRBJ2-7
CDR3nt: TGCGCCAGCAGCTTAGGGCGGAGGGGCACCTACGAGCAGTACTTC
CDR3aa: CASSLGRRGTYEQYF

v_gene: TRBV28
abundance: .
d_gene: .
j_gene: TRBJ2-7
CDR3nt: TGTGCCAGCAGTTTAAGTGGCAGGGCCTACGAGCAGTACTTC
CDR3aa: CASSLSGRAYEQYF

v_gene: TRBV7-9
abundance: .
d_gene: .
j_gene: TRBJ2-7
CDR3nt: TGTGCCAGCAGCTTTGGGCCCGGTGTGTACGAGCAGTACTTC
CDR3aa: CASSFGPGVYEQYF

v_gene: TRBV6-5
abundance: .
d_gene: .
j_gene: TRBJ1-1
CDR3nt: TGTGCCAGCAGTTACTTTGGGTCCCTAGGAGGCACTGAAGCTTTCTTT
CDR3aa: CASSYFGSLGGTEAFF

v_gene: TRBV4-2
abundance: .
d_gene: .
j_gene: TRBJ2-4
CDR3nt: TGTGCCAGCAGCCAAGAGTTTCGAGTAGCCCAGTCCGGAAACATTCAGTACTTC
CDR3aa: CASSQEFRVAQSGNIQYF

v_gene: TRBV6-5
abundance: once
d_gene: .
j_gene: TRBJ2-7
CDR3nt: TGTGCCAGCGGCGTACAGGGTTCTTACTACGAGCAGTACTTC
CDR3aa: CASGVQGSYYEQYF

v_gene: TRBV9
abundance: .
d_gene: TRBD1
j_gene: TRBJ1-6
CDR3nt: TGTGCCAGCAGCGGTGGACAGGGTAGGGCCCTCCACTTT
CDR3aa: CASSGGQGRALHF

v_gene: TRBV5-1
abundance: .
d_gene: .
j_gene: TRBJ2-1
CDR3nt: TGCGCCAGCAGACCCCATGGACAGGAGGGCTCCTACAATGAGCAGTTCTTC
CDR3aa: CASRPHGQEGSYNEQFF

v_gene: TRBV2
abundance: .
d_gene: .
j_gene: TRBJ2-1
CDR3nt: TGTGCCAGCACCAAGGGGGGGCGGCCCCTGTATCTTTTCTTC
CDR3aa: CASTKGGRPLYLFF

v_gene: TRBV5-6
abundance: once
d_gene: TRBD2
j_gene: TRBJ2-1
CDR3nt: TGTGCCAGCAGCCGTAGCGGGAGGCGAGGCTATGAGCAGTTCTTC
CDR3aa: CASSRSGRRGYEQFF

v_gene: TRBV7-9
abundance: .
d_gene: .
j_gene: TRBJ2-7
CDR3nt: TGTTCCAGCAGCTCCAGCCGGACAGAGACACCCTACGAGCAGTACTTC
CDR3aa: CSSSSSRTETPYEQYF

v_gene: TRBV4-2
abundance: .
d_gene: TRBD2
j_gene: TRBJ2-3
CDR3nt: TGTGCCAGCAGCTCGGTTAGCGGGAGGGCTACAGATACGCAGTATTTT
CDR3aa: CASSSVSGRATDTQYF

v_gene: TRBV2
abundance: once
d_gene: TRBD1
j_gene: TRBJ1-1
CDR3nt: TGTGCCGGCAGGAGGTTGACAGGGGGTGTCCCAGGAGCTTTCTTT
CDR3aa: CAGRRLTGGVPGAFF

v_gene: TRBV27
abundance: once
d_gene: .
j_gene: TRBJ1-1
CDR3nt: TGTGCCAGCAGTTTATATGAGGGCAGGACTGAAGCTTTCTTT
CDR3aa: CASSLYEGRTEAFF

v_gene: TRBV28
abundance: .
d_gene: .
j_gene: TRBJ2-2
CDR3nt: TGTGCCAGCAGAAAGAGCGGCGGGGAGCTGTTTTTT
CDR3aa: CASRKSGGELFF

v_gene: TRBV15
abundance: few
d_gene: TRBD1
j_gene: TRBJ1-1
CDR3nt: TGTGCCACCAGCAGAGACTGGGGGACAGGAGACACTGAAGCTTTCTTT
CDR3aa: CATSRDWGTGDTEAFF

v_gene: TRBV7-2
abundance: .
d_gene: TRBD2
j_gene: TRBJ2-2
CDR3nt: TGTGCCAGCAGCTTCCAACCGGGGGGGCGCGGGGAGCTGTTTTTT
CDR3aa: CASSFQPGGRGELFF

v_gene: TRBV6-5
abundance: .
d_gene: .
j_gene: TRBJ2-7
CDR3nt: TGTGCCAGCAGTTACGGTCAGGGACTCTCCGAGCAGTACTTC
CDR3aa: CASSYGQGLSEQYF

v_gene: TRBV28
abundance: .
d_gene: TRBD2
j_gene: TRBJ2-7
CDR3nt: TGTGCCAGCAGCTACAATCCGGGACTAGCGGGAGACTCCTACGAGCAGTACTTC
CDR3aa: CASSYNPGLAGDSYEQYF

v_gene: TRBV5-6
abundance: .
d_gene: TRBD1
j_gene: TRBJ2-7
CDR3nt: TGTGCCAGCATCTCAGGGGGTACGGGCTACGAGCAGTACTTC
CDR3aa: CASISGGTGYEQYF

v_gene: TRBV5-4
abundance: .
d_gene: .
j_gene: TRBJ2-1
CDR3nt: TGTGCCAGCAGCAACGACAGAGCGATAGAGCAGTTCTTC
CDR3aa: CASSNDRAIEQFF

v_gene: TRBV4-2
abundance: .
d_gene: TRBD1
j_gene: TRBJ2-5
CDR3nt: TGTGCCAGCCGGCCGGGACAGGGGGCCCAAGAGACCCAGTACTTC
CDR3aa: CASRPGQGAQETQYF

v_gene: TRBV4-1
abundance: few
d_gene: .
j_gene: TRBJ2-7
CDR3nt: TGCGCCAGCAGCCAAGATTTGCGGGCTAGCTCCTACGAGCAGTACTTC
CDR3aa: CASSQDLRASSYEQYF

v_gene: TRBV15
abundance: .
d_gene: TRBD1
j_gene: TRBJ1-2
CDR3nt: TGTGCCACCAGCAGGGAACTACAGGGGGTGGATGGCTACACCTTC
CDR3aa: CATSRELQGVDGYTF

v_gene: TRBV19
abundance: .
d_gene: .
j_gene: TRBJ2-5
CDR3nt: TGTGCCAGTAGCGACCCCAGGGGGCGGGGGAGGGAGACCCAGTACTTC
CDR3aa: CASSDPRGRGRETQYF

v_gene: TRBV19
abundance: .
d_gene: TRBD2
j_gene: TRBJ2-1
CDR3nt: TGTGCCAGTAGTGCGGTACTAGCGGGAGTCGGGGGTGAGCAGTTCTTC
CDR3aa: CASSAVLAGVGGEQFF

v_gene: TRBV9
abundance: .
d_gene: .
j_gene: TRBJ2-5
CDR3nt: TGTGCCAGCAGCGCAGGCGGGCAGCAAGAGACCCAGTACTTC
CDR3aa: CASSAGGQQETQYF

v_gene: TRBV6-5
abundance: .
d_gene: .
j_gene: TRBJ1-2
CDR3nt: TGTGCCAACAGGACAGAAGGGGGCTACACCTTC
CDR3aa: CANRTEGGYTF

v_gene: TRBV10-2
abundance: .
d_gene: TRBD2
j_gene: TRBJ2-7
CDR3nt: TGCGCCAGCAGTGCTAGCGGGATCAACGAGCAGTACTTC
CDR3aa: CASSASGINEQYF

v_gene: TRBV6-1
abundance: .
d_gene: .
j_gene: TRBJ1-3
CDR3nt: TGTGCCAGCAGTCCTTCCGGCGGGGGGGGCACCATATATTTT
CDR3aa: CASSPSGGGGTIYF

v_gene: TRBV7-2
abundance: few
d_gene: TRBD2
j_gene: TRBJ2-3
CDR3nt: TGTGCCAGCAGCTCCCCCAGACTAGCGGGATTCCCAGATACGCAGTATTTT
CDR3aa: CASSSPRLAGFPDTQYF

v_gene: TRBV15
abundance: .
d_gene: TRBD2
j_gene: TRBJ2-1
CDR3nt: TGTGCCACCAGCACCGGGACTAGCATCTCGTTCAATGAGCAGTTCTTC
CDR3aa: CATSTGTSISFNEQFF

v_gene: TRBV7-2
abundance: .
d_gene: TRBD2
j_gene: TRBJ2-7
CDR3nt: TGTGCCAGCAGCTTTTCGGGCCGGGGGGGCAGGTCCTACGAGCAGTACTTC
CDR3aa: CASSFSGRGGRSYEQYF

v_gene: TRBV10-3
abundance: .
d_gene: TRBD2
j_gene: TRBJ2-4
CDR3nt: TGTGCCATCAGTGAATTTTTGGGGGAGGGCATTCAGTACTTC
CDR3aa: CAISEFLGEGIQYF

v_gene: TRBV11-2
abundance: .
d_gene: TRBD2
j_gene: TRBJ2-7
CDR3nt: TGTGCCAGCACCGAAAGCGGGATCCCTTCCTACGAGCAGTACTTC
CDR3aa: CASTESGIPSYEQYF

v_gene: TRBV10-3
abundance: .
d_gene: TRBD1
j_gene: TRBJ1-1
CDR3nt: TGTGCCATCAGCCCCGGACAGGGGGACACTGAAGCTTTCTTT
CDR3aa: CAISPGQGDTEAFF